This T cell receptor beta chain was captured by sequencing in a study of T cell responses to AZD1222 COVID-19 vaccine. Study-wide findings and caveats: Every sample of the repertoires postdated the peak T cell response. Receipt of two AZD1222 doses was followed by a rise in Spike-specific TCR breadth and depth.

Repertoires were generated with immunoSEQ multiplex PCR, while TCRdb's copy carries only in-frame clones and drops some. The sample yields roughly 140,000 clones, 82% seen once. Comments on this clone: The target antigen is unknown.

The ends were cut back, 3 bases at V and 10 bases at J, with 9 bases in the middle. The germline CDR1 and CDR2 sequences are MGHDK and SYGVNS. The CDR3 totals 11 residues. The sample here was peripheral blood, taken on day 0 of MenACWY control vaccination. The receptor was isolated from an adult in good health. V is TRBV25-1 and J is TRBJ1-1, with D perhaps matching TRBD1 (5 bases). DNA of the CDR3: TGTGCCAGCAGTGACTTGGGGGTAGCTTTCTTT. Amino acids: CASSDLGVAFF.